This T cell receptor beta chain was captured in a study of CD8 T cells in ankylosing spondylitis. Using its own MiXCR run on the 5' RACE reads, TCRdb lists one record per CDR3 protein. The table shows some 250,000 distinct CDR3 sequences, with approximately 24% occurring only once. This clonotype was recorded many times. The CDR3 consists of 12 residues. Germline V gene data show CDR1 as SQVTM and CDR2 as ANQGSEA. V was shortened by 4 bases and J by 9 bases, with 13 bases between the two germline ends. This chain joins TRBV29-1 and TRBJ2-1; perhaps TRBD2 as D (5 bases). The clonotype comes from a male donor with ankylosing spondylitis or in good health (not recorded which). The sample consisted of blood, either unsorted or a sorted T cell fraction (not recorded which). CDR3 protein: CSVGVGVGEQFF. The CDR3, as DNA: TGCAGCGTTGGGGTCGGGGTAGGTGAGCAGTTCTTC.